The 19 T cell receptor beta chains below all came from one sample that was sequenced in a study of T cells in Graves' hyperthyroidism and ophthalmopathy. Researchers amplified the TCR beta CDR3 regions from RNA transcripts. The HTBI primer set drove a first-round RT-PCR of the TCR CDR3. Each CDR3 protein gets one entry after TCRdb re-called the multiplex PCR reads with MiXCR. The sample lists roughly 530,000 distinct CDR3 sequences; 17% were seen once. Sequencing input: blood. Source of these receptors: a woman under 30 with Graves' ophthalmopathy.

The V and J genes are TRBV5-8 and TRBJ2-7, with D uncertain. The CDR3 is made up of 13 amino acids. V shed 2 bases and J shed 4 bases, with 10 bases lying between them. Germline V gene sequence: CDR1 SGHTS, CDR2 YDEGEE. CDR3 in amino acids: CASSFNNQYEQYF. Here the CDR3 DNA reads TGTGCCAGCAGCTTCAACAACCAATACGAGCAGTACTTC.

This clonotype has ten or more counts. This sequence joins TRBV11-2 and TRBJ2-3; TRBD2 matches 15 bases. Germline V gene sequence: CDR1 SGHAT, CDR2 FQNNGV. The CDR3 sequence is 18 residues long. The V and J ends lost 4 bases and 2 bases, in that order; junction bases with no gene match: 7. The CDR3 DNA follows: TGTGCCAGCAGCTCCCCAGGGACTAGCGGGGGGTTCACAGATACGCAGTATTTT. Its protein product is CASSSPGTSGGFTDTQYF.

On this clonotype itself: Given a much more abundant clone one base away, this may be a read error. The CDR3: CASSLSAGAFGYTF. The CDR3, as DNA: TGTGCCAGCAGTTTATCGGCGGGGGCCTTTGGCTACACCTTC. The chain joins TRBV28 to TRBJ1-2, with D perhaps TRBD1 (6 bases). This CDR3 has 14 residues. Trimming cost V 1 base and J 7 bases, with 13 bases left between them. Germline V CDR1 and CDR2: MDHEN, SYDVKM.

The rearrangement uses TRBV20-1 and TRBJ1-5; the match to TRBD1 covers 7 bases. From germline, CDR1 is DFQATT and CDR2 SNEGSKA (reference sequence). The CDR3 loop spans 14 amino acids. J gave up 0 bases and V 6 bases, and 5 bases lay outside the gene matches. The CDR3 protein is CSARTGISNQPQHF. CDR3 bases: TGCAGTGCCCGGACAGGAATTAGCAATCAGCCCCAGCATTTT.

In its sample, this clonotype was seen once. The V gene is TRBV20-1, the J gene TRBJ1-2, with 10 bases fitting TRBD1. Germline CDR1 is DFQATT and CDR2 is SNEGSKA (reference sequence). The CDR3 loop spans 13 amino acids. The V segment lost 4 bases and the J segment 6 bases; nucleotides outside the gene matches: 5. This CDR3 is CSAIPGTGDGYTF. CDR3 DNA sequence: TGCAGTGCTATACCCGGGACAGGGGATGGCTACACCTTC.

The CDR3 DNA follows: TGTGCCAGTGCCCGGACGGTTAGCACAGATACGCAGTATTTT. It yields the protein CASARTVSTDTQYF. The V gene is TRBV19, the J gene TRBJ2-3; D gene uncertain. Trimming removed 8 bases at V and 0 bases at J, with 12 bases between. CDR3 length: 14 amino acids. Germline loops: CDR1 LNHDA, CDR2 SQIVND (reference sequence).

This clonotype was recorded many times. The genes are TRBV28 and TRBJ1-1; 8 bases map to TRBD1. This CDR3 has 12 residues. V shed 5 bases, J shed 10 bases, and the junction held 6 bases outside the gene matches. CDR1 is MDHEN, CDR2 SYDVKM, per germline. The CDR3 here is CASSTQGARAFF. CDR3 nucleotides: TGTGCCAGCAGTACTCAGGGGGCGCGAGCTTTCTTT.

Only a few counts were recorded for this clonotype. The chain joins TRBV9 to TRBJ2-3; the D gene could be TRBD1 or TRBD2 (5 bases each). The CDR3 runs to 17 residues. Trimming left V 0 bases short and J 0 bases short, with 14 bases between. Germline CDR1 is SGDLS and CDR2 is YYNGEE. Here the CDR3 DNA reads TGTGCCAGCAGCGTAGCCTCCGGGACGTTCAGCACAGATACGCAGTATTTT. Its protein is CASSVASGTFSTDTQYF.

This clonotype appeared many times. The gene calls are TRBV6-2 or TRBV6-3 and TRBJ2-3, with TRBD1 matching 8 bases. The germline gives CDR1 MNHEY, CDR2 SVGEGT. J was trimmed by 0 bases and V by 6 bases; bases with no gene match: 8. The length of the CDR3 is 16 residues. The CDR3: CASRGRGLSSTDTQYF. In nucleotides, the CDR3 is TGTGCCAGCAGAGGCAGGGGGCTTTCTAGCACAGATACGCAGTATTTT.

In this sample, this clonotype turned up many times. V gene TRBV5-8 combines with J gene TRBJ1-2; possibly TRBD1 for D (6 bases). Trimming stripped 9 bases from V and 8 bases from J, with 20 bases between. CDR3 length: 13 amino acids. The germline CDR1 and CDR2 sequences are SGHTS and YDEGEE. In nucleotides, the CDR3 is TGTGCCACCCTACCGTGGGGGGCTCACGGCTACACCTTC. Protein: CATLPWGAHGYTF.

CDR3 DNA sequence: TGTGCCAGCAGCCAAGGGCTAGCGGGAGGGCCCGGGGAGCTGTTTTTT. This codes for CASSQGLAGGPGELFF. J is TRBJ2-2 and V is TRBV3-1; TRBD2 aligns across 12 bases. The J segment lost 6 bases and the V segment lost 1 base, leaving 3 bases of the junction unmatched. Germline V gene data show CDR1 as LGHDT and CDR2 as YNNKEL (reference sequence). The CDR3 has 16 amino acids. Supplemented by reference TRBV3-1 and TRBJ2-2, the full variable domain reads DTAVSQTPKYLVTQMGNDKSIKCEQNLGHDTMYWYKQDSKKFLKIMFSYNNKELIINETVPNRFSPKSPDKAHLNLHINSLELGDSAVYFCASSQGLAGGPGELFFGEGSRLTVL.

This clonotype was counted only a few times. The chain employs TRBV11-2 and TRBJ2-7; 7 bases line up with TRBD2. Germline CDR1 SGHAT, CDR2 FQNNGV. The CDR3 length is 16 residues. With 1 base clipped from V and 0 bases from J, the junction kept 6 bases outside the gene matches. The CDR3 protein is CASSLAGSGSSYEQYF. The CDR3 nucleotides read TGTGCCAGCAGCTTAGCAGGTAGCGGGTCCTCCTACGAGCAGTACTTC.

Only a few counts were recorded for this clonotype. V gene TRBV28 combines with J gene TRBJ1-1; D is undetermined. Germline V gene lookup returns CDR1 MDHEN and CDR2 SYDVKM. This CDR3 spans 14 amino acids. Trimming shortened V by 5 bases and J by 6 bases, and 16 bases separated the two germline ends. This CDR3 reads CASSPMRGLAEAFF. CDR3 in DNA: TGTGCCAGCAGTCCAATGCGGGGTTTAGCTGAAGCTTTCTTT.

This clonotype was counted ten times or more. This chain connects TRBV12-3 or TRBV12-4 to TRBJ2-1; D is uncertain. The CDR3 totals 13 residues. Trimming took off 5 bases at V and 9 bases at J, with 14 bases between the two ends. The CDR3 DNA is TGTGCCAGCAGTCGCCAGTACCCTCCTGAGCAGTTCTTC. The encoded protein is CASSRQYPPEQFF.

This clonotype was picked up many times. This chain connects TRBV2 to TRBJ2-1; tentatively, D is TRBD1 (6 bases). The CDR3 loop spans 15 amino acids. The germline V gene encodes CDR1 SNHLY and CDR2 FYNNEI. V was trimmed by 4 bases and J by 4 bases, leaving 14 bases between them. The CDR3 region is CASSVARGGYNEQFF. The CDR3 DNA sequence: TGTGCCAGCAGTGTGGCTAGAGGGGGTTACAATGAGCAGTTCTTC.

This clonotype was detected a few times. The chain combines TRBV6-2 or TRBV6-3 with TRBJ2-3; no reliable D call. CDR3 size: 15 residues. V dropped 5 bases and J dropped 2 bases, with 14 bases sitting between them. Germline V gives CDR1 MNHEY, CDR2 SVGEGT. The CDR3 sequence: CASSALAATTDTQYF. The CDR3 bases are TGTGCCAGCAGTGCGTTGGCGGCTACCACAGATACGCAGTATTTT.

This rearrangement joins TRBV18 to TRBJ1-1, with TRBD1 matching over 8 bases. Germline assignment: CDR1 KGHSH and CDR2 LQKENI. The ends lost 3 bases at V and 5 bases at J; junction bases unmatched: 8. The CDR3 contains 15 residues. CDR3 bases: TGTGCCAGCTCACCTGGACAGGGAAGGGGAACTGAAGCTTTCTTT. The encoded protein is CASSPGQGRGTEAFF.

This rearrangement joins TRBV6-4 to TRBJ1-3; perhaps TRBD1 as D (6 bases). CDR1 and CDR2 (germline): MRHNA, SNTAGT. CDR3 length equals 18 residues. The V end lost 2 bases, the J end lost 0 bases, and 17 bases lay between the germline ends. CDR3 coding DNA: TGTGCCAGCAGTGACCCTCATGACAGGCCTCTCTCTGGAAACACCATATATTTT. Its protein is CASSDPHDRPLSGNTIYF.

A few counts support this clonotype. V is TRBV20-1 and J is TRBJ1-2; 9 positions agree with TRBD1. Per germline, CDR1 DFQATT and CDR2 SNEGSKA (reference sequence). Trimming removed 5 bases from V and 8 bases from J; junction bases left unmatched: 9. The CDR3 is 13 amino acids. The CDR3 is CSAAQGAGGGYTF. CDR3 nucleotide sequence: TGCAGTGCTGCACAGGGGGCTGGGGGGGGCTACACCTTC.